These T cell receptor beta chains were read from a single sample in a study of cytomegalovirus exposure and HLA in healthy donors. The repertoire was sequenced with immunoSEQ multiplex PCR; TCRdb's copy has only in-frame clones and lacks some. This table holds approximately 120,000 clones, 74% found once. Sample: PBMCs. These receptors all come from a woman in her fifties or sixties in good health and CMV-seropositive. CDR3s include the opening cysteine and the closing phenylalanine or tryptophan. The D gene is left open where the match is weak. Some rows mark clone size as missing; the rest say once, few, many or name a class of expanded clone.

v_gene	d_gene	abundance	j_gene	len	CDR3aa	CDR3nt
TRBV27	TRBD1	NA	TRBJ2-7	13	CASSPTGYYEQYF	TGTGCCAGCAGTCCGACAGGGTACTACGAGCAGTACTTC
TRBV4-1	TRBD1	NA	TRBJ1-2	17	CASSQGPGQGVLGGYTF	TGCGCCAGCAGCCAAGGTCCGGGACAGGGTGTCTTGGGGGGCTACACCTTC
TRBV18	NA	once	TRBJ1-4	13	CASSPGGNEKLFF	TGTGCCAGCTCACCGGGGGGGAATGAAAAACTGTTTTTT
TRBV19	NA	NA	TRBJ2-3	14	CASSKQVVTDTQYF	TGTGCCAGTAGTAAACAGGTAGTCACAGATACGCAGTATTTT
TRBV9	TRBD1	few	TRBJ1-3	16	CASSASDRAGGNTIYF	TGTGCCAGCAGCGCCTCCGACAGGGCCGGTGGAAACACCATATATTTT
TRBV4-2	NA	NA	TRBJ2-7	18	CASSQEERGGLASYEQYF	TGTGCCAGCAGCCAAGAAGAAAGGGGGGGACTGGCTTCCTACGAGCAGTACTTC
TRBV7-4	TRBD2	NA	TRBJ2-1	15	CASSLEAGPYNEQFF	TGTGCCAGCAGCTTAGAAGCGGGGCCCTACAATGAGCAGTTCTTC
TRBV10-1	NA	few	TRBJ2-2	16	CASGPQGGGEVGELFF	TGCGCCAGCGGCCCCCAGGGAGGGGGGGAAGTCGGGGAGCTGTTTTTT
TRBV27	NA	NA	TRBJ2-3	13	CASSPRRDEGLYF	TGTGCCAGCAGTCCCCGGCGGGACGAGGGATTGTATTTT
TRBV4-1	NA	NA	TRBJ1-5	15	CASSQTEMGNQPQHF	TGCGCCAGCAGCCAGACAGAAATGGGCAATCAGCCCCAGCATTTT
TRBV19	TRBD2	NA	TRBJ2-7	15	CASSSTSGPLSEQYF	TGTGCCAGTAGTTCGACTAGCGGGCCCCTGAGTGAGCAGTACTTC
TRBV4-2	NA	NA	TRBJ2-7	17	CASSQVGLSTGVYEQYF	TGTGCCAGCAGCCAAGTTGGCCTGAGTACGGGGGTCTACGAGCAGTACTTC
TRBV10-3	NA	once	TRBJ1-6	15	CAISEEPPGDSPLHF	TGTGCCATCAGTGAGGAGCCCCCAGGGGATTCACCCCTCCACTTT
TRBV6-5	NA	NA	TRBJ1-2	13	CASSYNRVGGYTF	TGTGCCAGCAGTTACAACAGGGTAGGCGGCTACACCTTC
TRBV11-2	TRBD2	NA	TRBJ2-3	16	CASASSGGASADTQYF	TGTGCCAGCGCCTCGTCCGGGGGGGCCAGTGCAGATACGCAGTATTTT
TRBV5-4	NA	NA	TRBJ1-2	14	CASSAQGEFYGYTF	TGTGCCAGCAGCGCACAGGGAGAGTTCTATGGCTACACCTTC
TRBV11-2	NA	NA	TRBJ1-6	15	CASSFRGSDIEPLHF	TGTGCCAGCAGCTTTCGGGGTTCAGATATAGAGCCCCTCCACTTT